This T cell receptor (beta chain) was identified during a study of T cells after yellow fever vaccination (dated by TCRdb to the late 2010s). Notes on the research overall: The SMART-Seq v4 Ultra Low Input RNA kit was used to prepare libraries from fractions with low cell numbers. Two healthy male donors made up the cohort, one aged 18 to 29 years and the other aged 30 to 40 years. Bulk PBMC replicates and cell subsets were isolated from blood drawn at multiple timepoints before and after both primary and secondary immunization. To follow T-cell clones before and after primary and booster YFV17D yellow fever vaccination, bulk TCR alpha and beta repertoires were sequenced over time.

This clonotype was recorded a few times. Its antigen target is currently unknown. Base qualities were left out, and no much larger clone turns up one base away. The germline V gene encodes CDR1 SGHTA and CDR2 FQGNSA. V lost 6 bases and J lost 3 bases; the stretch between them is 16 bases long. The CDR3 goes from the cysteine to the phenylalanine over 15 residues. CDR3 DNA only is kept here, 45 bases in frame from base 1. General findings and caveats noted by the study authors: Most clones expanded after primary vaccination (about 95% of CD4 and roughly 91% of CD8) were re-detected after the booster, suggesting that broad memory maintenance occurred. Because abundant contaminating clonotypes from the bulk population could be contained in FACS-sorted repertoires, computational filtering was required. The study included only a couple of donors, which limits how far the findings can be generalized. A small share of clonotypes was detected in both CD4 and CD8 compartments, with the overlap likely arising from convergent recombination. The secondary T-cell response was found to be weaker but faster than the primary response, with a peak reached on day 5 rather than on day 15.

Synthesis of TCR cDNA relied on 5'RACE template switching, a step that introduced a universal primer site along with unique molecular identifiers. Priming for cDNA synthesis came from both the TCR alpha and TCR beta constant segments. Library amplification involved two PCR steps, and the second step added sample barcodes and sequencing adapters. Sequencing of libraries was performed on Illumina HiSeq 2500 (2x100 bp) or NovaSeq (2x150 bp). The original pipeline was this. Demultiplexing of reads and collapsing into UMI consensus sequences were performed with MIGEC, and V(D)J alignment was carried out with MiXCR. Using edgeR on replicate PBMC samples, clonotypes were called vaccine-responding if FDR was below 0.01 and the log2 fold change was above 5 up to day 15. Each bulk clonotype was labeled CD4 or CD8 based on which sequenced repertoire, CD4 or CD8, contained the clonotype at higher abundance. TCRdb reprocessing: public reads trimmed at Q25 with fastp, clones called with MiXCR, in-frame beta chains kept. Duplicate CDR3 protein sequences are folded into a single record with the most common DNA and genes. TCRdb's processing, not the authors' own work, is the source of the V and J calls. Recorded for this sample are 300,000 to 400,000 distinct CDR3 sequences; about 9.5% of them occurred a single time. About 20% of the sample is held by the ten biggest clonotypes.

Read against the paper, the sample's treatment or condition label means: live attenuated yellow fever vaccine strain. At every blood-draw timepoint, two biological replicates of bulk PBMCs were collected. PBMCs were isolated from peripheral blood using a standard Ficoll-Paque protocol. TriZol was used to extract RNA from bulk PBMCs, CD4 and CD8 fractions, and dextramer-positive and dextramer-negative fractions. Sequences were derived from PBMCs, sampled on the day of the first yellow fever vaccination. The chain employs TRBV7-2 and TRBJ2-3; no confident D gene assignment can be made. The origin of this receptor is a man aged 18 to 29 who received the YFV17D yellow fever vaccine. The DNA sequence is TGTGCCAGCAGAGCGAGGACGGACGGTACAGATACGCAGTATTTT. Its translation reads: CASRARTDGTDTQYF.